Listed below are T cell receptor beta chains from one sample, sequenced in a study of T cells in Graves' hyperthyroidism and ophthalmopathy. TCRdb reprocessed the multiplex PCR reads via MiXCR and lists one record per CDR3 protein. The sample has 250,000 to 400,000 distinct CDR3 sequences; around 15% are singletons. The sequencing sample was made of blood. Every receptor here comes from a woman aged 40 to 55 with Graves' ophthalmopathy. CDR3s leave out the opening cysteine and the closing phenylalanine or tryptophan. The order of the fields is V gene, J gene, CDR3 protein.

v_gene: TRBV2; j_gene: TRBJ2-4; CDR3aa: ASSPGQGNIQY
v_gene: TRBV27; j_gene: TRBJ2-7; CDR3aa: ASSFSRGSYEQY
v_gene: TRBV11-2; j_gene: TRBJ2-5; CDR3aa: ASSLIWGLAMQETQY
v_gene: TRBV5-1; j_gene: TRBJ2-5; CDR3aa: ASSFSPGQETQY
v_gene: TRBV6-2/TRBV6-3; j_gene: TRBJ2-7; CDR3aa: ASSYTPIHEQY
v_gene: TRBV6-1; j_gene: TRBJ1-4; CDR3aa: ASSFRGPYEKLF
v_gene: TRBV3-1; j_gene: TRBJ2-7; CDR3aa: ASSQAAVGAHEQY
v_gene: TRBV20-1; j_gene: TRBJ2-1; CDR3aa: SVIRASYNEQF
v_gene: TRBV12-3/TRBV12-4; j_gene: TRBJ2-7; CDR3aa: ASSGSRVREQY
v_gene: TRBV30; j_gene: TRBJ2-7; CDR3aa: AWGLDRVGEQY
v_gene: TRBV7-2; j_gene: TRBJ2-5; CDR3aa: ASSSPPSGDGETQY